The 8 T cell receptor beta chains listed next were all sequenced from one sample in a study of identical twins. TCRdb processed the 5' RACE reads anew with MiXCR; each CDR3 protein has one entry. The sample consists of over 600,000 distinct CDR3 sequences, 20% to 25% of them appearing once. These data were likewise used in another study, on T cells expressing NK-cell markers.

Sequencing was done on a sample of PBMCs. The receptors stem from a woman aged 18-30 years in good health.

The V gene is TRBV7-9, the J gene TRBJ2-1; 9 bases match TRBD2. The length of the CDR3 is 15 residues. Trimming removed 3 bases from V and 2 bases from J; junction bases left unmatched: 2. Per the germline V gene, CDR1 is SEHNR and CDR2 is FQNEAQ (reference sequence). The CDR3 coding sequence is TGTGCCAGCAGCTTCATAGCGGGAGCCTACAATGAGCAGTTCTTC. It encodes CASSFIAGAYNEQFF. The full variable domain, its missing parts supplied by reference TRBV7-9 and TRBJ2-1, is DTGVSQNPRHKITKRGQNVTFRCDPISEHNRLYWYRQTLGQGPEFLTYFQNEAQLEKSRLLSDRFSAERPKGSFSTLEIQRTEQGDSAMYLCASSFIAGAYNEQFFGPGTRLTVL.

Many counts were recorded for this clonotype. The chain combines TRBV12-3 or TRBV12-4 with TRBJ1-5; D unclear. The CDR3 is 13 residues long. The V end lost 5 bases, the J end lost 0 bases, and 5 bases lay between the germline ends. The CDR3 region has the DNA TGTGCCAGCAGTGGATATAGCAATCAGCCCCAGCATTTT. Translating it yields CASSGYSNQPQHF.

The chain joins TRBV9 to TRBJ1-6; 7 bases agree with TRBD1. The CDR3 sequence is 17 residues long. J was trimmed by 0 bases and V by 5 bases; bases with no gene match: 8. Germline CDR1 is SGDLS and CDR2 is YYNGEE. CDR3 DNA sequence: TGTGCCAGCAGAGGACAGGACTTAAGCTCCTATAATTCACCCCTCCACTTT. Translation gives CASRGQDLSSYNSPLHF.

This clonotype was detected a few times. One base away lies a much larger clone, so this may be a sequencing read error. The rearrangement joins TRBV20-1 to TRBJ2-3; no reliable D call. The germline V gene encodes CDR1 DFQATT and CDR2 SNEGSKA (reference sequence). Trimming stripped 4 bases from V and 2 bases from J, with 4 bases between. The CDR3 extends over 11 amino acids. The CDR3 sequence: CSATHTDTQYF. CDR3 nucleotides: TGCAGTGCTACCCACACAGATACGCAGTATTTT.

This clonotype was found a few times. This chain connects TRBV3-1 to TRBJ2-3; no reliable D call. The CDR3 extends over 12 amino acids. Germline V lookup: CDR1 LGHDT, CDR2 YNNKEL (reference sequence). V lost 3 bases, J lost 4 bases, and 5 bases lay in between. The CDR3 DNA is TGTGCCAGCAGCCACCTAGCAGATACGCAGTATTTT. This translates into CASSHLADTQYF.

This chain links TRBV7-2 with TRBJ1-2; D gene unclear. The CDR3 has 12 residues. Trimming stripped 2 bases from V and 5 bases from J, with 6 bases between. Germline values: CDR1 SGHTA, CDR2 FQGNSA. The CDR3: CASSLLAYGYTF. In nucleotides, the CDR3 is TGTGCCAGCAGCTTATTGGCGTATGGCTACACCTTC.

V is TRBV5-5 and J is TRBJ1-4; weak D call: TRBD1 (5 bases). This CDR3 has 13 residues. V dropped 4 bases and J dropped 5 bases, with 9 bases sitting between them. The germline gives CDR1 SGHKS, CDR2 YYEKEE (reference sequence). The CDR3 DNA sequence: TGTGCCAGCAGCCGGGACGGGAATGAAAAACTGTTTTTT. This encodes CASSRDGNEKLFF.

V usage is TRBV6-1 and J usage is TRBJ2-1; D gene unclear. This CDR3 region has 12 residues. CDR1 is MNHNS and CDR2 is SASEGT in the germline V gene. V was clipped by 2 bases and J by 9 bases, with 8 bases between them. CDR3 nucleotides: TGTGCCAGCAGTGAATTGGGTTTTGAGCAGTTCTTC. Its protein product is CASSELGFEQFF.